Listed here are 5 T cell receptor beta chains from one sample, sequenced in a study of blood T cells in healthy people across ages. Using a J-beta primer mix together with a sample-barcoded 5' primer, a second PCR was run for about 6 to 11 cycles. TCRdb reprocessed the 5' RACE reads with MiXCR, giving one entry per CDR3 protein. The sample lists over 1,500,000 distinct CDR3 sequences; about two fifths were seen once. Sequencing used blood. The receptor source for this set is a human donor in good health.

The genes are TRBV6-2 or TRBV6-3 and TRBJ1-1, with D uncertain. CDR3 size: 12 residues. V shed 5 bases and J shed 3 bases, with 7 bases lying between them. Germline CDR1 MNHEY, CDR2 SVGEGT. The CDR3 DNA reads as TGTGCCAGCAGTCCGAGGTACACTGAAGCTTTCTTT. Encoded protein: CASSPRYTEAFF.

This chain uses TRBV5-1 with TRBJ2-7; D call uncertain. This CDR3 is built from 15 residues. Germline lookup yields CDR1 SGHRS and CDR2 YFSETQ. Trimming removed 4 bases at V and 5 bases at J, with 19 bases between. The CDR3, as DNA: TGCGCCAGCAGCCGAAACGGCGTTGGGGTTGACGAGCAGTACTTC. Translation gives CASSRNGVGVDEQYF.

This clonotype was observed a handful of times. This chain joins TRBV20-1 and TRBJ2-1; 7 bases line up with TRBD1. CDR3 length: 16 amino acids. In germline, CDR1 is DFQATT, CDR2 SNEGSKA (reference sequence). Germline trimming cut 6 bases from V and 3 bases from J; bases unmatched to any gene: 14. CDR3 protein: CSAQITGTAIYNEQFF. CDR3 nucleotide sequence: TGCAGTGCCCAGATTACCGGGACAGCGATCTACAATGAGCAGTTCTTC.

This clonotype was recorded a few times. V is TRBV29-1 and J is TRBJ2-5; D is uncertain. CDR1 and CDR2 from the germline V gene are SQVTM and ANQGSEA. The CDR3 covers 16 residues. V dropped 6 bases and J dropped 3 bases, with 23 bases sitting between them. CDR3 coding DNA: TGCAGCGTAGAAAGTCCGGTACGGCGAGTGGAAGAGACCCAGTACTTC. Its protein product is CSVESPVRRVEETQYF.

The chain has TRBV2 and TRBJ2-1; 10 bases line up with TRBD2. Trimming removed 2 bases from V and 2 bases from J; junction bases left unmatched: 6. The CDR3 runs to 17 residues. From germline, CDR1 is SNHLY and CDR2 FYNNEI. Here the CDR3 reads CASSEPLSGGTYNEQFF. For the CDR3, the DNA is TGTGCCAGCAGTGAACCCCTTAGCGGGGGGACCTACAATGAGCAGTTCTTC.